What follows are 31 T cell receptor beta chains derived from one specimen sequenced in a study of blood T cell repertoires in COVID-19 (dated by TCRdb to about 2020). Library creation used the immunoSEQ multiplex PCR assay. TCRdb re-hosts the immuneACCESS table, in-frame sequences only. Its copies lack some clones; in the studies checked, an unresolved V gene accounts for under half of them, and the cause for the rest is not known. The sample profile shows about 90,000 clones; around 80% of them were found once. Together, the top ten hold about 7% of the sample. Sequencing was carried out using peripheral blood. Receptor source: a man between 65 and 79 years old with acute or convalescent COVID-19.

This chain uses TRBV2 with TRBJ1-1, with TRBD1 matching 7 bases. Per germline, CDR1 SNHLY and CDR2 FYNNEI. The CDR3 length is 15 residues. V lost 2 bases, J lost 4 bases, and 7 bases stayed unmatched. CDR3 sequence reads: CASSEMRAGGTEAFF. The CDR3 DNA sequence: TGTGCCAGCAGTGAAATGCGGGCAGGGGGCACTGAAGCTTTCTTT.

The sample holds a few counts of this clone. The genes are TRBV6-1 and TRBJ2-7, with TRBD1 matching over 10 bases. The CDR3 is 14 amino acids. J was trimmed by 3 bases and V by 4 bases; bases with no gene match: 3. CDR1 and CDR2 from the germline V gene are MNHNS and SASEGT. The CDR3 DNA reads TGTGCCAGCAGTGCCGGGACAGGGGTCTACGAGCAGTACGTC. Amino acid sequence: CASSAGTGVYEQYV.

V usage is TRBV28 and J usage is TRBJ2-5; 10 bases are a match to TRBD2. This CDR3 region has 16 residues. In germline, CDR1 is MDHEN, CDR2 SYDVKM. V gave up 6 bases and J gave up 5 bases; unmatched junction bases: 12. The CDR3 sequence: CASSNRASGSRETQYF. Here the CDR3 DNA reads TGTGCCAGCAGCAACCGGGCTAGCGGGAGTCGGGAGACCCAGTACTTC. The whole variable domain, remainder taken from reference TRBV28 and TRBJ2-5, is DVKVTQSSRYLVKRTGEKVFLECVQDMDHENMFWYRQDPGLGLRLIYFSYDVKMKEKGDIPEGYSVSREKKERFSLILESASTNQTSMYLCASSNRASGSRETQYFGPGTRLLVL.

The chain carries TRBV27 and TRBJ2-1; D perhaps matches TRBD2 (7 bases). V shed 5 bases and J shed 6 bases, with 23 bases lying between them. This CDR3 spans 17 amino acids. Germline V lookup: CDR1 MNHEY, CDR2 SMNVEV (reference sequence). CDR3 coding DNA: TGTGCCAGCAGTCCGCCTTCGAGGGGGGGCTTTAGCAATGAGCAGTTCTTC. Translated: CASSPPSRGGFSNEQFF.

This chain connects TRBV12-1 to TRBJ1-3; the tabulated D call, TRBD1, remains unverified against the DNA. TRBV12-1 has pseudogene status. The CDR3 has 16 residues. The chain's CDR3 is CASSLPDNPSGNTIYF. The CDR3 DNA is TGTGCCAGCAGCCTACCGGACAACCCCTCTGGAAACACCATATATTTT.

The chain employs TRBV4-1 and TRBJ1-6, with unresolved D. Per the germline V gene, CDR1 is MGHRA and CDR2 is YSYEKL. With 0 bases removed from V and 0 bases from J, the gap between germline ends came to 6 bases. The CDR3 loop spans 16 amino acids. CDR3 sequence (DNA): TGCGCCAGCAGCCAAGAGGCTAGCTCCTATAATTCACCCCTCCACTTT. Translated, it gives CASSQEASSYNSPLHF.

The chain is built from TRBV28 and TRBJ2-2; unclear D gene. Deletions cut 8 bases from V and 1 base from J, with 8 bases between. The CDR3 contains 13 residues. Germline assignment: CDR1 MDHEN and CDR2 SYDVKM. CDR3: CASYSGNTGELFF. The DNA for the CDR3 is TGTGCCAGCTATTCCGGGAACACCGGGGAGCTGTTTTTT.

The count of this clone is one. This chain's CDR3 is CASSLAGQLSNYGYTF. The CDR3 DNA reads TGTGCCAGCAGCTTGGCGGGACAGCTATCTAACTATGGCTACACCTTC. The J gene is TRBJ1-2, the V gene TRBV5-6; 7 nucleotides agree with TRBD1. This CDR3 has 16 amino acids. Trimming at V came to 0 bases and at J to 0 bases, leaving 5 bases not matched to a gene. CDR1 is SGHDT and CDR2 is YYEEEE in the germline V gene. Full variable domain (missing parts from reference TRBV5-6 and TRBJ1-2): DAGVTQSPTHLIKTRGQQVTLRCSPKSGHDTVSWYQQALGQGPQFIFQYYEEEERQRGNFPDRFSGHQFPNYSSELNVNALLLGDSALYLCASSLAGQLSNYGYTFGSGTRLTVV.

The chain uses TRBV2 and TRBJ1-1, with a tentative D call TRBD1 (6 bases). CDR3 length: 13 amino acids. The germline V gene has CDR1 SNHLY and CDR2 FYNNEI. Trimming stripped 7 bases from V and 4 bases from J, with 13 bases between. The chain's CDR3 is CASKRGISTEAFF. CDR3 DNA sequence: TGTGCCAGCAAGAGGGGGATCAGCACTGAAGCTTTCTTT.

This clone was found once. This chain links TRBV28 with TRBJ1-1; 10 bases align to TRBD1. Germline CDR1 reads MDHEN; CDR2 reads SYDVKM. Trimming removed 5 bases from V and 7 bases from J; junction bases left unmatched: 10. CDR3 length: 15 amino acids. CDR3 sequence (DNA): TGTGCCAGCAGTCTTCGACAGGGGGCAAGTAATGAAGCTTTCTTT. Protein: CASSLRQGASNEAFF.

The chain carries TRBV29-1 and TRBJ2-5; TRBD1 is a possible D gene (5 bases). The germline CDR1 and CDR2 sequences are SQVTM and ANQGSEA. The CDR3 is 12 amino acids. V lost 2 bases and J 2 bases, leaving 6 bases between the germline ends. The CDR3 region has the DNA TGCAGCGTTGAACAGGGTCAAGAGACCCAGTACTTC. Translation: CSVEQGQETQYF.

The chain combines TRBV9 with TRBJ1-3; D is perhaps TRBD1 (5 bases). V lost 0 bases and J 4 bases, leaving 11 bases between the germline ends. CDR3 length: 15 amino acids. From germline, CDR1 is SGDLS and CDR2 YYNGEE. CDR3 nucleotide sequence: TGTGCCAGCAGCGTAGCAGGGATGGGCGGAAACACCATATATTTT. Encoded protein: CASSVAGMGGNTIYF.

The rearrangement uses TRBV28 and TRBJ1-5, with 7 positions matching TRBD1. V dropped 7 bases and J dropped 7; count of bases not matched to a gene: 13. The CDR3 sequence is 15 residues long. Germline lookup yields CDR1 MDHEN and CDR2 SYDVKM. The CDR3 DNA follows: TGTGCCAGCAAGGACGGAGGGGGCAATGACCAGCCCCAGCATTTT. Its protein product is CASKDGGGNDQPQHF.

This chain connects TRBV25-1 to TRBJ2-1; 9 bases agree with TRBD2. This CDR3 has 16 residues. Germline V lookup: CDR1 MGHDK, CDR2 SYGVNS. Losses at the gene ends were 0 bases for V and 7 bases for J; bases not matched to a gene: 7. The CDR3 sequence is CASSEYGLAGMNEQFF. As DNA, the CDR3 is TGTGCCAGCAGTGAATATGGGCTAGCGGGAATGAATGAGCAGTTCTTC.

The chain couples TRBV4-1 to TRBJ2-1; D is perhaps TRBD1 (5 bases). This CDR3 comprises 14 residues. CDR1 and CDR2 (germline): MGHRA, YSYEKL. V was cut by 4 bases and J by 1 base, with 8 bases left in between. CDR3: CASSLRQSYNEQFF. CDR3 nucleotide sequence: TGCGCCAGCAGCCTGAGACAGTCCTACAATGAGCAGTTCTTC.

The chain combines TRBV18 with TRBJ1-2; 7 positions agree with TRBD1. The CDR3 totals 14 residues. The J segment lost 6 bases and the V segment lost 2 bases, leaving 6 bases of the junction unmatched. CDR1 is KGHSH, CDR2 LQKENI, per germline. CDR3 DNA: TGTGCCAGCTCACCAGGGGACCAGGGGGATGGCTACACCTTC. Translating it yields CASSPGDQGDGYTF.

The chain recombines TRBV21-1 with TRBJ1-2; the table gives TRBD1 as D, unverified against the DNA. TRBV21-1 is given as a pseudogene. This CDR3 has 16 amino acids. CDR3 protein: CASTEKSGQGGRGYTF. CDR3 nucleotides: TGTGCCAGCACCGAAAAATCGGGACAGGGGGGGAGAGGCTACACCTTC.

The V and J genes are TRBV11-2 and TRBJ1-3; D unclear. Germline CDR1 reads SGHAT; CDR2 reads FQNNGV. CDR3 size: 12 residues. V lost 6 bases and J lost 3, with 6 bases in between. DNA of the CDR3: TGTGCCAGCAGGGCTCGTGGAAACACCATATATTTT. It is translated as CASRARGNTIYF.

The chain carries TRBV5-6 and TRBJ2-5, with 9 bases aligning to TRBD1. The germline V gene encodes CDR1 SGHDT and CDR2 YYEEEE. The CDR3 sequence is 17 residues long. The junction had 15 bases not matched to a gene; V was cut back by 4 bases and J by 5 bases. The CDR3 region is CASSPILRDRAEETQYF. CDR3 DNA sequence: TGTGCCAGCAGCCCTATATTACGGGACAGGGCGGAGGAGACCCAGTACTTC.

This chain uses TRBV2 with TRBJ1-6; 7 bases line up with TRBD1. The V and J ends lost 7 bases and 10 bases, in that order; junction bases with no gene match: 16. The CDR3 runs to 16 residues. The germline V gene encodes CDR1 SNHLY and CDR2 FYNNEI. The CDR3 sequence: CASTRDSQGLGSPLHF. The CDR3 region has the DNA TGTGCCAGCACGCGGGACAGCCAGGGCTTGGGGTCACCCCTCCACTTT.

The chain uses TRBV5-4 and TRBJ2-1, with 15 bases that match TRBD2. V shed 4 bases and J 7 bases; nucleotides not matched to a gene: 3. CDR1 is SGHNT and CDR2 is YYREEE in the germline V gene (reference sequence). The CDR3 has 15 residues. The CDR3 sequence is CASSEGLAGGNEQFF. For the CDR3, the DNA is TGTGCCAGCAGCGAGGGACTAGCGGGGGGAAATGAGCAGTTCTTC.

This clone has a handful of counts. V gene TRBV5-1 combines with J gene TRBJ2-3; TRBD1 might be the D (7 bases). The CDR3 runs 14 residues. Germline V gene sequence: CDR1 SGHRS, CDR2 YFSETQ. V was shortened by 0 bases and J by 5 bases, with 10 bases between the two germline ends. CDR3 amino acids: CASSLGQGGDTQYF. CDR3 in DNA: TGCGCCAGCAGCTTGGGGCAGGGGGGAGATACGCAGTATTTT.

This chain connects TRBV5-1 to TRBJ1-1; possible D gene TRBD1, 6 bases. Germline CDR1 reads SGHRS; CDR2 reads YFSETQ. Trimming removed 2 bases from V and 5 bases from J, with 13 bases in between. This CDR3 has 14 amino acids. CDR3 sequence reads: CASSLGGSLTEAFF. CDR3 bases: TGCGCCAGCAGCTTAGGGGGAAGTTTGACTGAAGCTTTCTTT.

The chain combines TRBV7-9 with TRBJ1-2, with 7 bases fitting TRBD1. This CDR3 is built from 18 residues. The junction had 19 bases not matched to a gene; V was cut back by 7 bases and J by 2 bases. CDR1 SEHNR and CDR2 FQNEAQ come from the germline V gene (reference sequence). DNA of the CDR3: TGTGCCAGCAACTACGAAATTACCGGGACAGCCCTAAACTATGGCTACACCTTC. Its translation: CASNYEITGTALNYGYTF.

The V call is TRBV2, the J call TRBJ2-6; D might be TRBD1 (5 bases). Germline CDR1 reads SNHLY; CDR2 reads FYNNEI. Trimming removed 9 bases from V and 0 bases from J, with 12 bases in between. This CDR3 region has 15 residues. The DNA of the CDR3 is TGTGCCAGTCAAGGGGTCCCCTCTGGGGCCAACGTCCTGACTTTC. This encodes CASQGVPSGANVLTF.

The V call is TRBV5-1, the J call TRBJ2-6, with D hard to call. The CDR3 has 11 residues. Trimming shortened V by 5 bases and J by 9 bases, and 6 bases separated the two germline ends. Germline CDR1 is SGHRS and CDR2 is YFSETQ. CDR3 DNA sequence: TGCGCCAGCAGACTCAACAACGTCCTGACTTTC. As protein: CASRLNNVLTF.

V is TRBV19 and J is TRBJ2-3; 7 bases agree with TRBD1. Germline V lookup: CDR1 LNHDA, CDR2 SQIVND (reference sequence). The junction had 9 bases not matched to a gene; V was cut back by 5 bases and J by 1 base. CDR3 length equals 16 residues. In DNA, the CDR3 is TGTGCCAGTAGTTCAGGGTGGGACAGTCGCACAGATACGCAGTATTTT. Amino acids: CASSSGWDSRTDTQYF.

The V gene is TRBV2, the J gene TRBJ2-1, with TRBD2 matching over 8 bases. J lost 3 bases, V lost 6 bases, and 7 bases had no gene match. This CDR3 has 15 residues. Germline lookup yields CDR1 SNHLY and CDR2 FYNNEI. As DNA, the CDR3 is TGTGCCAGCAGCTATGACGGGGGGGACTACAATGAGCAGTTCTTC. It translates to CASSYDGGDYNEQFF.

The J gene is TRBJ2-5, the V gene TRBV9; D is possibly TRBD2 (6 bases). CDR3 length: 15 residues. Per germline, CDR1 SGDLS and CDR2 YYNGEE. V was pared by 4 bases and J by 7 bases, with 20 bases between. CDR3 in DNA: TGTGCCAGCAGCCAGGGACTGGCCGCCGCAGGGACCCAGTACTTC. Its protein product is CASSQGLAAAGTQYF.

The CDR3 sequence: CASSSPGIRTEAFF. Written as DNA, the CDR3 is TGTGCCAGTAGTAGCCCGGGTATTAGGACTGAAGCTTTCTTT. The chain employs TRBV19 and TRBJ1-1; D is unclear. The CDR3 totals 14 residues. Trimming stripped 4 bases from V and 5 bases from J, with 14 bases between. Germline CDR1 and CDR2: LNHDA and SQIVND (reference sequence).

The rearrangement uses TRBV5-1 and TRBJ2-5, with TRBD1 identical over 9 bases. The CDR3 extends over 15 amino acids. Germline lookup yields CDR1 SGHRS and CDR2 YFSETQ. V lost 4 bases, J lost 3 bases, and 7 bases stayed unmatched. CDR3 DNA: TGCGCCAGCAGCCCGGACAGGGGAACTGAAGAGACCCAGTACTTC. Translating gives CASSPDRGTEETQYF. Full variable domain (remainder filled in from reference TRBV5-1 and TRBJ2-5): KAGVTQTPRYLIKTRGQQVTLSCSPISGHRSVSWYQQTPGQGLQFLFEYFSETQRNKGNFPGRFSGRQFSNSRSEMNVSTLELGDSALYLCASSPDRGTEETQYFGPGTRLLVL.